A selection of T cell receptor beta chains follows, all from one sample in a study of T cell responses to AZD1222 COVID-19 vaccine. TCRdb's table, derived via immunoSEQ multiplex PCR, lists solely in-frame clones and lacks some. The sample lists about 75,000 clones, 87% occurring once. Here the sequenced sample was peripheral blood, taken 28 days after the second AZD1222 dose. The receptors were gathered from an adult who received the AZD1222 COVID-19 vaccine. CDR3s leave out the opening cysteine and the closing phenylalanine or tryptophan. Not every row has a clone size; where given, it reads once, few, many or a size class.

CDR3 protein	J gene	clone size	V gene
ASSLVPGDNYEQY	TRBJ2-7	.	TRBV28
ASSIIAGAYEQY	TRBJ2-7	.	TRBV19
ASTKLTGAGNTIY	TRBJ1-3	.	TRBV2
ASRGSGGVTGELF	TRBJ2-2	.	TRBV2
ASSLAYQETQY	TRBJ2-5	.	TRBV5-1
ASSGSRPIHSDNEQF	TRBJ2-1	.	TRBV3-1/TRBV3-2
ASSLSLAGRNSPLH	TRBJ1-6	few	TRBV4-1
ASSLSSYNSPLH	TRBJ1-6	.	TRBV7-2
ASSIISILGSYGYT	TRBJ1-2	.	TRBV19
ASSVGGRGEQY	TRBJ2-7	.	TRBV2
ASSSRQRGTYEQY	TRBJ2-7	.	TRBV5-4
ASSSRQGQNIQY	TRBJ2-4	.	TRBV7-2
ASRPQAGAGSGNTIY	TRBJ1-3	.	TRBV5-1
ASSPGPPDTQY	TRBJ2-3	.	TRBV11-2
ASSGTGGSTNEKLF	TRBJ1-4	.	TRBV2
ASSLNGQGLENTIY	TRBJ1-3	.	TRBV27
ASSSGVAGGYGYT	TRBJ1-2	.	TRBV9
SVLPGTDSYEQY	TRBJ2-7	.	TRBV29-1
ASSFDGRSGYT	TRBJ1-2	.	TRBV5-1
ASSQSGGATETQY	TRBJ2-5	.	TRBV28
ASSTGEGYTEAF	TRBJ1-1	.	TRBV19
ASSLGGVAEAF	TRBJ1-1	.	TRBV11-3
ASSLDRQGNEQF	TRBJ2-1	.	TRBV11-2
ASSVSGQGTGELF	TRBJ2-2	.	TRBV9
ASSLRTGGGNTEAF	TRBJ1-1	once	TRBV3-1/TRBV3-2
ASSLTEGSEQF	TRBJ2-1	.	TRBV5-1
ASSLLPGTSNQPQH	TRBJ1-5	.	TRBV7-8
ASSESDLNTEAF	TRBJ1-1	.	TRBV19
SVEDRGTGSPISNQPQH	TRBJ1-5	.	TRBV29-1
ATSRDLGANQPQH	TRBJ1-5	once	TRBV15
ASSYSENTEAF	TRBJ1-1	once	TRBV6-6
ASKAGGHTEAF	TRBJ1-1	.	TRBV25-1
ASSLLGGDNEKLF	TRBJ1-4	once	TRBV5-1
ASRRTFIEDTEAF	TRBJ1-1	.	TRBV6-4
ASSSTGVTNYGYT	TRBJ1-2	.	TRBV5-8
ASSQETAYEQY	TRBJ2-7	once	TRBV14
ASSKGLGGNQETQY	TRBJ2-5	.	TRBV19
ASSQGFGGPRELF	TRBJ2-2	.	TRBV14
ASSQDRRGSYEQY	TRBJ2-7	few	TRBV4-2
SVTVWEQY	TRBJ2-7	.	TRBV29-1